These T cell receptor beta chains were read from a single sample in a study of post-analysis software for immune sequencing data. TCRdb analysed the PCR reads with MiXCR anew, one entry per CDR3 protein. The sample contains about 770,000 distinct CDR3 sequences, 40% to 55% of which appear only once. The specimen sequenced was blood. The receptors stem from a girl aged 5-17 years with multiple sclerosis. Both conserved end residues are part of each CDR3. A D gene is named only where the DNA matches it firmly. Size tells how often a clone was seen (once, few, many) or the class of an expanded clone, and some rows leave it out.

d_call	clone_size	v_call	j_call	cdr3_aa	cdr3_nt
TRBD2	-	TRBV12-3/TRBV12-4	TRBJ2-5	CASSLAGAGGGETQYF	TGTGCCAGCAGTTTAGCGGGAGCGGGAGGGGGAGAGACCCAGTACTTC
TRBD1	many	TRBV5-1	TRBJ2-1	CASSRDRGYNEQFF	TGTGCCAGCAGCAGGGACAGGGGCTACAATGAGCAGTTCTTC
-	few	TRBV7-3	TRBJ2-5	CASSLIAGPQETQYF	TGTGCCAGCAGCTTAATTGCGGGACCCCAAGAGACCCAGTACTTC
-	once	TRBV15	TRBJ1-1	CATEGPTNTEAFF	TGTGCCACGGAAGGACCGACGAACACTGAAGCTTTCTTT
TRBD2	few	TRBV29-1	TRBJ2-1	CSVAGLAGAEQFF	TGCAGCGTCGCCGGACTAGCGGGAGCTGAGCAGTTCTTC
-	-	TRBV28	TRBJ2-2	CASSLTGQNTGELFF	TGTGCCAGCAGTTTGACGGGCCAGAACACCGGGGAGCTGTTTTTT
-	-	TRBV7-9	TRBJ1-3	CASSSPGNTIYF	TGTGCCAGCAGCTCCCCCGGAAACACCATATATTTT
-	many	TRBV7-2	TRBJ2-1	CASSQGGYNEQFF	TGTGCCAGCAGTCAGGGAGGCTACAATGAGCAGTTCTTC
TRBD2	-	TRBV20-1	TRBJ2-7	CSATSLATSSYEQYF	TGCAGTGCTACCTCACTAGCGACTAGCTCCTACGAGCAGTACTTC
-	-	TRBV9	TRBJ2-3	CASSQLVKSTDTQYF	TGTGCCAGCAGCCAGCTGGTGAAGAGCACAGATACGCAGTATTTT
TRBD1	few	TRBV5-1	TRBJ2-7	CASSNGQGARQYF	TGCGCCAGCAGCAATGGACAGGGGGCCAGGCAGTACTTC
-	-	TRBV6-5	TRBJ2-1	CASSNSEGSVNEQFF	TGTGCCAGCAGTAACTCCGAGGGGAGTGTAAATGAGCAGTTCTTC
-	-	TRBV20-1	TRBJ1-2	CSARPTAVNYGYTF	TGCAGTGCTAGACCTACAGCTGTAAACTATGGCTACACCTTC
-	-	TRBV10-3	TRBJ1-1	CAISDKHPRDMNTEAFF	TGTGCCATCAGTGACAAACACCCCAGAGACATGAACACTGAAGCTTTCTTT
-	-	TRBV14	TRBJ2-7	CASSQVSRAEQYF	TGTGCCAGCAGCCAAGTCTCGAGGGCCGAGCAGTACTTC
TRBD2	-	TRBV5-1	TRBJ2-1	CASSLVTSGREQFF	TGCGCCAGCAGCTTGGTGACTAGCGGGAGAGAGCAGTTCTTC
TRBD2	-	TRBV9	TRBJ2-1	CASSDPRAGGNEQFF	TGTGCCAGCAGCGACCCCAGGGCGGGAGGCAATGAGCAGTTCTTC
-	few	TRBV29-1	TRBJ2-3	CSVGGTNTDTQYF	TGCAGCGTTGGAGGGACAAACACAGATACGCAGTATTTT
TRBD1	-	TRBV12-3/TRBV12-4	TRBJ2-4	CASSLTGTGGNIQYF	TGTGCCAGCAGTTTAACAGGGACAGGGGGAAACATTCAGTACTTC
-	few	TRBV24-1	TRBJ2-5	CATSDFPRAPGPKETQYF	TGTGCCACCAGTGATTTCCCTCGGGCCCCAGGCCCTAAGGAGACCCAGTACTTC
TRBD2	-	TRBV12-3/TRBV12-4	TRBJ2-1	CASSLEAGGSSYNEQFF	TGTGCCAGCAGTCTGGAAGCGGGAGGGAGCTCCTACAATGAGCAGTTCTTC
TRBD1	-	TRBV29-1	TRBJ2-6	CSVARDRGGSGANVLTF	TGCAGCGTCGCCCGGGACAGGGGAGGATCTGGGGCCAACGTCCTGACTTTC
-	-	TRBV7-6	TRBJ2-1	CASSPQGLRGYNEQFF	TGTGCCAGCAGCCCACAGGGACTCCGAGGGTACAATGAGCAGTTCTTC
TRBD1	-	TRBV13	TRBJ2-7	CASSSPGQGGYEQYF	TGTGCCAGCAGCTCGCCGGGACAGGGGGGGTACGAGCAGTACTTC
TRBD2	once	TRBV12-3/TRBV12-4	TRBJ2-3	CASSSRGGRTDTQYF	TGTGCCAGCAGTTCCCGGGGAGGGAGGACAGATACGCAGTATTTT
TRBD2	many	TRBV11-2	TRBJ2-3	CASSPANLAGDTQYF	TGTGCCAGCAGCCCCGCCAACCTAGCGGGAGATACGCAGTATTTT
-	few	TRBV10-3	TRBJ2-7	CAISHSGTSPDEQYF	TGTGCCATCAGCCACTCCGGGACATCCCCCGACGAGCAGTACTTC
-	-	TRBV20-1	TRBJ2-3	CSALREVSTDTQYF	TGCAGTGCCCTGAGGGAGGTCAGCACAGATACGCAGTATTTT
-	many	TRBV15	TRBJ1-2	CATSRDRDNYGYTF	TGTGCCACCAGCAGAGATAGAGATAACTATGGCTACACCTTC
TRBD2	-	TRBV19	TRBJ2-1	CASSISGSGHNEQFF	TGTGCCAGTAGTATTAGCGGGAGTGGTCACAATGAGCAGTTCTTC
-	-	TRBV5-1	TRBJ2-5	CASSLESDSYERYF	TGCGCCAGCAGCTTGGAGTCAGACTCCTACGAGCGGTACTTC
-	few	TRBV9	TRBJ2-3	CASSVAPLRTELTDTQYF	TGTGCCAGCAGCGTAGCTCCCTTACGGACAGAGCTCACAGATACGCAGTATTTT
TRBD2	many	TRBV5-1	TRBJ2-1	CASSLGLAGSYNEQFF	TGTGCTAGCAGCCTCGGACTAGCGGGCTCCTACAATGAGCAGTTCTTC